This T cell receptor beta chain was captured in a study of early T cells in non-severe SARS-CoV-2 infection. Looking at the study overall: From unsorted whole blood, bulk RNA was sequenced, and the chains remained unpaired.

Individual cDNA molecules each received unique molecular identifiers attached to them. TCRdb independently ran MiXCR on the 5' RACE reads; one entry per CDR3 protein. The data contain 70,000 to 85,000 distinct CDR3 sequences, around 5% of them seen just once; the ten biggest clones take up under 8%. Study observations and caveats: There was a bias toward anti-spike CD8 responses in VDJdb matching, which missed private and CD4 specificities.

This clonotype showed up many times. The target antigen is unknown. The germline V gene encodes CDR1 DFQATT and CDR2 SNEGSKA (reference sequence). Trimming removed 1 base from V and 7 bases from J, with 5 bases in between. This CDR3 contains 11 residues. V gene TRBV20-1 combines with J gene TRBJ2-1; D is perhaps TRBD1 or TRBD2 (5 bases each). This sequence was found in an adult who was a healthcare worker with PCR-confirmed SARS-CoV-2 infection or an uninfected control (not recorded which). The source material was whole blood, sampled at baseline. CDR3 coding DNA: TGCAGTGCTAGAGGGGGGAATGAGCAGTTCTTC. Amino acids: CSARGGNEQFF.